These 16 T cell receptor beta chains were sequenced from one sample in a study of PD-L1 blockade in urothelial cancer. Noted time point: peripheral blood 6 weeks after treatment start. The method was immunoSEQ multiplex PCR; TCRdb's version includes in-frame clones alone and lacks a portion of them. In the table there are around 45,000 clones, roughly 85% of which are singletons. The sequenced sample was PBMCs, obtained around atezolizumab (anti-PD-L1) treatment. Source of these receptors: a man aged 55 to 70 with urothelial cancer.

V is TRBV5-6 and J is TRBJ2-7; 8 bases are shared with TRBD1. Trimming at V came to 2 bases and at J to 0 bases, leaving 10 bases not matched to a gene. This CDR3 is 17 amino acids long. The germline V gene encodes CDR1 SGHDT and CDR2 YYEEEE. CDR3 residues: CASSFPPGQAFSYEQYF. CDR3 DNA: TGTGCCAGCAGCTTCCCACCGGGACAGGCCTTCTCCTACGAGCAGTACTTC.

This chain connects TRBV4-1 to TRBJ2-1; 7 nucleotides align to TRBD2. V shed 7 bases, J shed 6 bases, and the junction held 12 bases outside the gene matches. The CDR3 covers 15 residues. The V gene's germline CDR1 is MGHRA and CDR2 YSYEKL. In DNA form, the CDR3 reads TGCGCCAGCACCCCTCAGGGAGGGATTGGCAATGAGCAGTTCTTC. Protein sequence: CASTPQGGIGNEQFF.

The chain is built from TRBV2 and TRBJ2-3; 13 nucleotides agree with TRBD2. This CDR3 region has 15 residues. Germline V gene lookup returns CDR1 SNHLY and CDR2 FYNNEI. V shed 6 bases, J shed 5 bases, and the junction held 5 bases outside the gene matches. CDR3 residues: CASSLGTSGVDTQYF. DNA for the CDR3: TGTGCCAGCAGCCTAGGGACTAGCGGGGTAGATACGCAGTATTTT.

This chain connects TRBV19 to TRBJ2-7; D unclear. The V end was cut by 4 bases, the J end by 5 bases, with 12 bases between. Germline V lookup: CDR1 LNHDA, CDR2 SQIVND (reference sequence). The length of the CDR3 is 13 residues. The CDR3 loop is CASSNSQGDEQYF. The DNA for the CDR3 is TGTGCCAGTAGTAACTCCCAAGGAGACGAGCAGTACTTC.

This chain connects TRBV30 to TRBJ2-5; perhaps TRBD2 as D (5 bases). V dropped 0 bases and J dropped 5 bases, with 10 bases sitting between them. CDR1 and CDR2 (germline): GTSNPN, SVGIG (reference sequence). CDR3 length: 13 residues. The CDR3 loop reads CAWSVVEGETQYF. CDR3 in DNA: TGTGCCTGGAGTGTAGTAGAGGGTGAGACCCAGTACTTC.

This clone was seen only a few times. V is TRBV5-1 and J is TRBJ1-1; D not resolved. The CDR3 length is 14 residues. The V end lost 4 bases, the J end lost 5 bases, and 15 bases lay between the germline ends. Germline CDR1 is SGHRS and CDR2 is YFSETQ. This chain's CDR3 is CASSLGSGWTEAFF. CDR3 DNA: TGCGCCAGCAGCCTTGGGTCGGGTTGGACTGAAGCTTTCTTT.

About this clone: The junction and the germline gene differ at one end; a read error may be behind it. The chain is built from TRBV5-1 and TRBJ1-4; D not certain. CDR1 and CDR2 (germline): SGHRS, YFSETQ. The CDR3 extends over 15 amino acids. For the CDR3, the DNA is TGTGCCAGCAGCTTAAACGCTCTTGGGCGTGAAAAACTGTTTTTT. Translated, it gives CASSLNALGREKLFF.

The chain combines TRBV7-9 with TRBJ1-2; TRBD1 agrees at 12 bases. The V gene's germline CDR1 is SEHNR and CDR2 FQNEAQ (reference sequence). The CDR3 runs to 16 residues. The V and J ends lost 5 bases and 8 bases, in that order; junction bases with no gene match: 12. CDR3 amino acids: CASSTPAPGQGAGYTF. The CDR3 nucleotides are TGTGCCAGCAGCACCCCAGCCCCGGGACAGGGGGCAGGCTACACCTTC.

By share, this clone counts as medium-sized. V gene TRBV5-4 combines with J gene TRBJ2-2, with 7 bases aligning to TRBD2. V dropped 3 bases and J dropped 3; count of bases not matched to a gene: 11. Germline V gene lookup returns CDR1 SGHNT and CDR2 YYREEE (reference sequence). The length of the CDR3 is 17 residues. The CDR3 coding sequence is TGTGCCAGCAGCTCATTGGCAGCGGGGTTGGACACCGGGGAGCTGTTTTTT. Its protein product is CASSSLAAGLDTGELFF.

The genes are TRBV5-6 and TRBJ1-2; TRBD1 matches 8 bases. This CDR3 comprises 17 residues. Germline V gene sequence: CDR1 SGHDT, CDR2 YYEEEE. The junction had 21 bases not matched to a gene; V was cut back by 7 bases and J by 7 bases. CDR3 sequence reads: CASFLTGGQVLSRGYTF. Here the CDR3 DNA reads TGTGCCAGCTTCTTAACGGGGGGACAGGTCCTTTCGCGTGGCTACACCTTC.

This chain joins TRBV2 and TRBJ1-4; TRBD1 agrees at 7 bases. The V gene's germline CDR1 is SNHLY and CDR2 FYNNEI. V shed 5 bases, J shed 6 bases, and the junction held 3 bases outside the gene matches. The length of the CDR3 is 13 residues. CDR3 nucleotides: TGTGCCAGCAGTAGACAGGGATATGAAAAACTGTTTTTT. Translating it yields CASSRQGYEKLFF.

The rearrangement joins TRBV6-5 to TRBJ1-6; D might be TRBD1 (5 bases). Germline-derived CDR1 and CDR2 are MNHEY and SVGAGI. The V gene lost 4 bases and the J gene lost 5 bases, with 9 bases spanning the gap. CDR3 length equals 14 residues. The CDR3 is CASSWGLNNSPLHF. The CDR3 nucleotides read TGTGCCAGCAGTTGGGGACTGAATAATTCACCCCTCCACTTT.

The chain has TRBV30 and TRBJ1-5, with D perhaps TRBD1 (5 bases). Trimming removed 1 base at V and 1 base at J, with 8 bases between. The CDR3 covers 14 residues. The germline V gene has CDR1 GTSNPN and CDR2 SVGIG (reference sequence). The CDR3 spells CAWSGGNSNQPQHF. DNA of the CDR3: TGTGCCTGGAGTGGGGGCAACAGCAATCAGCCCCAGCATTTT.

This clone has only a few counts. J is TRBJ1-3 and V is TRBV6-1, with D possibly being TRBD1 (5 bases). The V end was cut by 6 bases, the J end by 10 bases, with 13 bases between. This CDR3 comprises 12 residues. From germline, CDR1 is MNHNS and CDR2 SASEGT. This chain's CDR3 is CASRGTVGTIYF. CDR3 bases: TGTGCCAGCAGGGGGACTGTCGGGACCATATATTTT.

This chain connects TRBV28 to TRBJ1-2; D might be TRBD1 (6 bases). The germline V and J ends were trimmed by 7 bases and 8 bases, with 17 bases remaining between them. CDR1 is MDHEN and CDR2 is SYDVKM in the germline V gene. The length of the CDR3 is 13 residues. DNA of the CDR3: TGTGCCAGCAACAACGGGCAGGGGAAAGGCTACACCTTC. It codes for CASNNGQGKGYTF.

V usage is TRBV6-1 and J usage is TRBJ1-5; 8 bases fit TRBD1. The CDR3 totals 15 residues. V dropped 0 bases and J dropped 7; count of bases not matched to a gene: 5. Germline V gene data show CDR1 as MNHNS and CDR2 as SASEGT. This chain's CDR3 is CASSEAGDRSQPQHF. CDR3 in DNA: TGTGCCAGCAGTGAAGCCGGGGACAGGTCACAGCCCCAGCATTTT.